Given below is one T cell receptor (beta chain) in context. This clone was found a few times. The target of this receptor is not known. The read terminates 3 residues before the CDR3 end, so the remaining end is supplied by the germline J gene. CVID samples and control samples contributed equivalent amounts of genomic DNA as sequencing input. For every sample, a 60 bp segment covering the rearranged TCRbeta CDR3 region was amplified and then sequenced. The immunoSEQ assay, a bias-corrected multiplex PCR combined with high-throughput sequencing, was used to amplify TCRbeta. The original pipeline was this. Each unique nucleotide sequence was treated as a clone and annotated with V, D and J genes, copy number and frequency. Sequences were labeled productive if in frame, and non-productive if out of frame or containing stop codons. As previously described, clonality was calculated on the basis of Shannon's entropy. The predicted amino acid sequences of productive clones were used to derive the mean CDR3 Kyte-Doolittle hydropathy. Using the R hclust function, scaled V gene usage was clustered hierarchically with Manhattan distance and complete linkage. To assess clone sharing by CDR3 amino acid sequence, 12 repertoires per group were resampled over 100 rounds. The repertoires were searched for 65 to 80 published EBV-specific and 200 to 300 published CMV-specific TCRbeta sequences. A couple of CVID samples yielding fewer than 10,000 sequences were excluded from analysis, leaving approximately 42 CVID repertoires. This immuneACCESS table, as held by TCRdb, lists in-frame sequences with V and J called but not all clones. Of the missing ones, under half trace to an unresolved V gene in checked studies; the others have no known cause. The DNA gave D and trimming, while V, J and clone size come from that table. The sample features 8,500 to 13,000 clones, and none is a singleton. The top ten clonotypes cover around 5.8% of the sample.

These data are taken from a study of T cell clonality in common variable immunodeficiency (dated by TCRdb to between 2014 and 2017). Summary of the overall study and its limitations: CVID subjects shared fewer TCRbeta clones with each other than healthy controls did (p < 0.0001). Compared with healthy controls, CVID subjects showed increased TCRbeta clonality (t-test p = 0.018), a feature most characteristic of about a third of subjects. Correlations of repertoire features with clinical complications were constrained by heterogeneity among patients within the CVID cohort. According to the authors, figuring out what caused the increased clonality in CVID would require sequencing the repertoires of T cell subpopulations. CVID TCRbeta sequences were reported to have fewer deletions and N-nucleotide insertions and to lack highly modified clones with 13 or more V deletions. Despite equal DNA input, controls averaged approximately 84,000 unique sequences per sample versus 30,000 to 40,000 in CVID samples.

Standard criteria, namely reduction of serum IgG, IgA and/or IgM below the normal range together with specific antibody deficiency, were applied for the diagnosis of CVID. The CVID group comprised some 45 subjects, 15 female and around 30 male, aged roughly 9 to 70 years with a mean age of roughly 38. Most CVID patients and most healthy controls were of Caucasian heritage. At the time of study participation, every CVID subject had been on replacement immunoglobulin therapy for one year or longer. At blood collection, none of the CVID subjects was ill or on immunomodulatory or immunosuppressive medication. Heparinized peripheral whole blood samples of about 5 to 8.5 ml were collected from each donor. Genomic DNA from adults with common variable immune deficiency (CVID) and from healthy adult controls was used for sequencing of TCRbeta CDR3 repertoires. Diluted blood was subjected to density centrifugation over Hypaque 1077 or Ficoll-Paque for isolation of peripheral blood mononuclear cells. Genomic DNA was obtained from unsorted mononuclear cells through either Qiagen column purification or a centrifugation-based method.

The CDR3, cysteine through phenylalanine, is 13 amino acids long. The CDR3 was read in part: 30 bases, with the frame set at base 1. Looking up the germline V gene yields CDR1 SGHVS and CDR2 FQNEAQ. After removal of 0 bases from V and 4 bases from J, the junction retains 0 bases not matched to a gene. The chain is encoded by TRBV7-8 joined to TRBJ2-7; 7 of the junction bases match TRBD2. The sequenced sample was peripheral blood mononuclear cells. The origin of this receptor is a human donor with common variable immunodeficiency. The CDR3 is CASSLAGGYEQYF. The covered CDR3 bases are TGTGCCAGCAGCTTAGCCGGGGGGTACGAG.